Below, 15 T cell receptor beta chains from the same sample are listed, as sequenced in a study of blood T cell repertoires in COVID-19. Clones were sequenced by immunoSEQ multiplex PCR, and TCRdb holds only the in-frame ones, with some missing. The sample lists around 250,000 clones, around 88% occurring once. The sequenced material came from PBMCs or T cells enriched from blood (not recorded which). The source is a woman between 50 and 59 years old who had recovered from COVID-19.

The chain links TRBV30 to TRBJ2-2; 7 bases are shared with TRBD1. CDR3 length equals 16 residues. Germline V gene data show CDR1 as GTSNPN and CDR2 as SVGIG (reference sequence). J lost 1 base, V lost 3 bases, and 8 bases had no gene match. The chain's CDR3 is CAWRTGTIRNTGELFF. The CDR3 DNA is TGTGCCTGGAGGACAGGGACAATCCGGAACACCGGGGAGCTGTTTTTT.

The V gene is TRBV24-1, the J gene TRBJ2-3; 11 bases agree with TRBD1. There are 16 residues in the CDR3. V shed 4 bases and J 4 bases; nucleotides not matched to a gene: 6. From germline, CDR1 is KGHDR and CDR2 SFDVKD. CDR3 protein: CATSESGTGGSDTQYF. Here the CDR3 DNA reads TGTGCCACCAGTGAATCCGGGACAGGGGGTTCAGATACGCAGTATTTT.

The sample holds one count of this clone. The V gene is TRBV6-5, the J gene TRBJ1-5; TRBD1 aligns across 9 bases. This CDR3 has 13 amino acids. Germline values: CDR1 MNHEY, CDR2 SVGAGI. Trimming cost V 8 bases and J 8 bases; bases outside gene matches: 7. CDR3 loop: CASGDRGIEPQHF. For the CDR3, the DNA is TGTGCCAGCGGCGACAGGGGGATAGAGCCCCAGCATTTT.

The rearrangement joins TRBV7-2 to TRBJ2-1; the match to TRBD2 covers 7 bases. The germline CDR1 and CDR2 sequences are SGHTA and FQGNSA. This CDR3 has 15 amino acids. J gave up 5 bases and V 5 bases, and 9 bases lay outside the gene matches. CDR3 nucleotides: TGTGCCAGCAGCCACGGACTAGTTTCGGACAATGAGCAGTTCTTC. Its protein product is CASSHGLVSDNEQFF.

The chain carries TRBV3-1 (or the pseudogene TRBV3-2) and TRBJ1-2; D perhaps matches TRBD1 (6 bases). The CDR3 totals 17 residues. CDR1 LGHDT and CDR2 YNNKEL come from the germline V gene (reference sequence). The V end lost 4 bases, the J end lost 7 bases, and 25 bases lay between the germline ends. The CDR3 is CASSLSYRTAGVVGYTF. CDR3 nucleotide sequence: TGTGCCAGCAGCCTAAGCTACCGGACAGCCGGCGTGGTTGGCTACACCTTC.

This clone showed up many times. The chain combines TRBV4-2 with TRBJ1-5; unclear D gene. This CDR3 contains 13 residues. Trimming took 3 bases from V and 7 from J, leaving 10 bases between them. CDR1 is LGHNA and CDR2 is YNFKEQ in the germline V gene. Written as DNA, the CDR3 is TGTGCCAGCAGCCAGAGTTTCGGGCAGCCCCAGCATTTT. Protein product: CASSQSFGQPQHF.

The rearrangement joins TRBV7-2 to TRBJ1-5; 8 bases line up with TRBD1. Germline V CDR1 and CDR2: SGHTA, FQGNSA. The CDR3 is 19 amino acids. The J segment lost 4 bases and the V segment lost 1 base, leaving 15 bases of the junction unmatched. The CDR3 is CASSLDARGTGTMNQPQHF. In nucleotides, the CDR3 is TGTGCCAGCAGCTTAGACGCGAGGGGGACAGGAACCATGAATCAGCCCCAGCATTTT.

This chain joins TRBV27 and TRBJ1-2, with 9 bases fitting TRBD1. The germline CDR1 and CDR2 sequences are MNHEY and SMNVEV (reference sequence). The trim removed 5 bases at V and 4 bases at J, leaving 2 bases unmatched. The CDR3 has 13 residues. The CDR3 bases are TGTGCCAGCAGTGCGGACAGGGGCTATGGCTACACCTTC. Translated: CASSADRGYGYTF.

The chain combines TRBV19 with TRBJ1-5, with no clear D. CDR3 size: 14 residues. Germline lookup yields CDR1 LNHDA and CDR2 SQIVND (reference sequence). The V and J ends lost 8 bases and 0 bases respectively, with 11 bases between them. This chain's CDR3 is CASRTDYSNQPQHF. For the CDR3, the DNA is TGTGCCAGTCGGACGGACTATAGCAATCAGCCCCAGCATTTT. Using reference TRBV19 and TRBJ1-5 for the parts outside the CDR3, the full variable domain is DGGITQSPKYLFRKEGQNVTLSCEQNLNHDAMYWYRQDPGQGLRLIYYSQIVNDFQKGDIAEGYSVSREKKESFPLTVTSAQKNPTAFYLCASRTDYSNQPQHFGDGTRLSIL.

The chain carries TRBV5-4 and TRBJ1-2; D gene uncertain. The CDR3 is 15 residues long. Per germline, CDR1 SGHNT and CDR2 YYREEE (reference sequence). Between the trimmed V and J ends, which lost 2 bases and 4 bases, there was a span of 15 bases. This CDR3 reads CASSFGGGGFYGYTF. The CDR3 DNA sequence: TGTGCCAGCAGCTTTGGAGGAGGTGGGTTCTATGGCTACACCTTC. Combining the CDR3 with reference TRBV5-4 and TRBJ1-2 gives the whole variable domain ETGVTQSPTHLIKTRGQQVTLRCSSQSGHNTVSWYQQALGQGPQFIFQYYREEENGRGNFPPRFSGLQFPNYSSELNVNALELDDSALYLCASSFGGGGFYGYTFGSGTRLTVV.

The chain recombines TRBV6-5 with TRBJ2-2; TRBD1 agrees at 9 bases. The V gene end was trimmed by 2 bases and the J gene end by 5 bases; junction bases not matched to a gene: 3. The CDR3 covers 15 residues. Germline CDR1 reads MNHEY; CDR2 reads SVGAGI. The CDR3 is CASSYVDRGTGELFF. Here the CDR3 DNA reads TGTGCCAGCAGTTACGTGGACAGGGGAACCGGGGAGCTGTTTTTT.

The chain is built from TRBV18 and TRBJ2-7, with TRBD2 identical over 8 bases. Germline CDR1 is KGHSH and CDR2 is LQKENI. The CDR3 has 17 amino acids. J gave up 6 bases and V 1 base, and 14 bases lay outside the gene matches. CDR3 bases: TGTGCCAGCTCACCACAAGTTAAGGGACTAGACGGGCTCGAGCAGTACTTC. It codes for CASSPQVKGLDGLEQYF.

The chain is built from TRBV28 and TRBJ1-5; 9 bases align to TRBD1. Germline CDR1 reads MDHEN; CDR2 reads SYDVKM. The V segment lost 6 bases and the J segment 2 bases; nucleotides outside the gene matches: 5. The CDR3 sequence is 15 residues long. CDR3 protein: CASRDRTGGNQPQHF. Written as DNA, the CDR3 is TGTGCCAGCAGAGACCGGACAGGGGGCAATCAGCCCCAGCATTTT.

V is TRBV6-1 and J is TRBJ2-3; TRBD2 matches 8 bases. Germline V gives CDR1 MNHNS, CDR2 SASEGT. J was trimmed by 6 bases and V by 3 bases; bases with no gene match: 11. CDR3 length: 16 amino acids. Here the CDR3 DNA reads TGTGCCAGCAGTGACCGGGCTAGCGGGTTTTCCGATACGCAGTATTTT. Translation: CASSDRASGFSDTQYF.

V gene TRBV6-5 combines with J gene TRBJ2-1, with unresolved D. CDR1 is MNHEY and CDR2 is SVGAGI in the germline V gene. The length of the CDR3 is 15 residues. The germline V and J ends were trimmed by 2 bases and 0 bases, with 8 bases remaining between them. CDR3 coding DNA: TGTGCCAGCAGTTACGAACGGAGCTCCTACAATGAGCAGTTCTTC. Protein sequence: CASSYERSSYNEQFF.